This T cell receptor beta chain was recovered during a study of T cell responses to AZD1222 COVID-19 vaccine (dated by TCRdb to about 2021). Broadly, across the study: AZD1222 recipients with second doses at about 4 weeks or about 12 weeks were pooled, because spike-specific TCR depth and breadth did not differ between schedules. Enrollment into the trials was organized by age into subgroups of 18-55, 56-69 and 70-plus years, and those subgroups contained about 160, 30 and 59 TCR-sequenced participants, respectively. TCR sequencing covered roughly 230 trial participants: some 210 given two doses of AZD1222 and about 26 given two doses of MenACWY control vaccine.

From the germline V gene, CDR1 is KGHSH and CDR2 is LQKENI. CDR3 length: 12 amino acids, cysteine to phenylalanine. Just CDR3 DNA is preserved here, 36 bases in frame from base 1. The junction carries 2 bases between V and J, which are trimmed by 3 bases and 0 bases respectively. The time point label, read with the paper, signifies: baseline before first vaccination. Samples from vaccinated people were obtained from the UK trials COV001 and COV002, which included a single-blind randomized controlled phase 2/3 trial of AZD1222 (ChAdOx1 nCoV-19) in healthy adults. Trial participant PBMC samples were collected at day 0 and day 28 after the second dose for TCRbeta chain sequencing. As to this clone: No cognate antigen has been identified for it. Base quality data are lacking; no much larger clone is found one base away.

Broad study findings and their caveats: Participants were mostly white British and included more females than males, and it was suggested by the authors that clonal diversity may have been underestimated. Spike-specific TCR breadth and depth rose significantly after two AZD1222 doses compared with day 0 and with MenACWY recipients. In the small 56-69-year group, the increase in depth fell short of significance, most likely because of low power. Because no samples from the day 14 peak response were available, repertoires could be characterized only after the peak T cell response. Epitopes outside the regions mutated in the B.1.351 and B.1.1.7 variants were reportedly recognized by nearly half of the unique spike-specific TCRs. CD4 TCRs associated with the vaccine covered the entire spike protein, and the dominant responses were in regions 160-218 and 743-854. Conclusions about previously exposed vaccinees were limited because only five to seven AZD1222 recipients were SARS-CoV-2 seropositive at baseline.

The CDR3 regions of human TCRbeta chains were analyzed by immunosequencing. Per the original workflow: TCRs in the repertoires were compared against a reference library of SARS-CoV-2-specific TCRs that had been generated with the MIRA antigen-specificity platform. Breadth meant the fraction of unique TCRs that were SARS-CoV-2-associated, whereas depth meant the fraction of total T cells that were SARS-CoV-2-associated. Each spike-specific TCR was assigned to its reactive spike region and to a CD4 or CD8 class using the MIRA data. Log10-transformed breadth and depth values were compared by one-way ANOVA with Sidak's multiple comparisons tests. In TCRdb, the immuneACCESS table is reduced to in-frame sequences with V and J assigned. These tables do not hold every clone; where another copy was compared, an unresolved V gene accounts for under half, and the others remain unexplained. V, J and clone size are taken as reported in that table, and D and trimming were inferred from the DNA itself. This sample lists tens of thousands of clones; approximately 90% were detected once. Of the sample, about 2.2% is held by the ten largest clones.

The V and J genes are TRBV18 and TRBJ2-5, with no reliable assignment of the D segment. This TCR derives from an adult in good health. Source: peripheral blood, taken on day 0 of AZD1222 vaccination. The DNA reads TGTGCCAGCTCACCTAACCAAGAGACCCAGTACTTC. Its protein reads: CASSPNQETQYF.